Following are 16 T cell receptor beta chains from one sample sequenced in a study of blood T cell repertoires in COVID-19. Profiling relied on immunoSEQ multiplex PCR, and the TCRdb table lists in-frame clones only, not all of them. Of over 150,000 clones in the sample, roughly 84% were seen once. Sequenced: peripheral blood. The receptors were gathered from a woman aged 60-75 years with COVID-19, enrolled during active disease.

About this clone: The same CDR3 also results from other DNA sequences found in this sample. The J gene is TRBJ1-5, the V gene TRBV6-1; D gene uncertain. The V end lost 2 bases, the J end lost 4 bases, and 6 bases lay between the germline ends. CDR3 size: 13 residues. The germline gives CDR1 MNHNS, CDR2 SASEGT. The CDR3 DNA reads TGTGCCAGCAGTGAAAGCGGAAATCAGCCCCAGCATTTT. Translation gives CASSESGNQPQHF.

The chain couples TRBV27 to TRBJ2-5, with D maybe TRBD1 (5 bases). Germline CDR1 reads MNHEY; CDR2 reads SMNVEV (reference sequence). Trimming took 4 bases from V and 5 from J, leaving 14 bases between them. The CDR3 is 14 residues long. CDR3: CASSSSRVYETQYF. The CDR3, as DNA: TGTGCCAGCAGTTCCTCCAGGGTATACGAGACCCAGTACTTC.

V usage is TRBV7-6 and J usage is TRBJ2-7; 9 nucleotides agree with TRBD1. The CDR3 has 17 residues. CDR1 and CDR2 from the germline V gene are SGHVS and FNYEAQ. Trimming cost V 3 bases and J 0 bases; bases outside gene matches: 9. DNA for the CDR3: TGTGCCAGCAGCTTTGAAAGGACAGGGGTCTTCTCCTACGAGCAGTACTTC. Its translation: CASSFERTGVFSYEQYF.

The chain links TRBV29-1 to TRBJ1-2; TRBD1 aligns across 7 bases. Losses at the gene ends were 2 bases for V and 0 bases for J; bases not matched to a gene: 3. CDR3 size: 14 residues. CDR1 is SQVTM and CDR2 is ANQGSEA in the germline V gene. CDR3 in DNA: TGCAGCGTTGAAAGGGGACAGACTAACTATGGCTACACCTTC. Translation gives CSVERGQTNYGYTF. The full variable domain, rest sourced from reference TRBV29-1 and TRBJ1-2, is SAVISQKPSRDICQRGTSLTIQCQVDSQVTMMFWYRQQPGQSLTLIATANQGSEATYESGFVIDKFPISRPNLTFSTLTVSNMSPEDSSIYLCSVERGQTNYGYTFGSGTRLTVV.

The chain is built from TRBV19 and TRBJ1-4, with D unresolved. V lost 5 bases, J lost 0 bases, and 10 bases lay in between. This CDR3 comprises 15 residues. Germline CDR1 and CDR2: LNHDA and SQIVND (reference sequence). Written as DNA, the CDR3 is TGTGCCAGTAGTGATCGAGGAGCAACTAATGAAAAACTGTTTTTT. Protein sequence: CASSDRGATNEKLFF.

The rearrangement links TRBV29-1 to TRBJ1-1; 7 nucleotides align to TRBD1. Germline-derived CDR1 and CDR2 are SQVTM and ANQGSEA. The CDR3 is 10 residues long. The V and J ends lost 5 bases and 10 bases, in that order; junction bases with no gene match: 4. The CDR3 nucleotides read TGCAGCGTTAAGACAGGGAGAGCTTTCTTT. It encodes CSVKTGRAFF.

The chain combines TRBV9 with TRBJ1-4, with D perhaps TRBD1 (5 bases). Trimming pared 0 bases from V and 3 bases from J, leaving 6 bases between. The CDR3 spans 14 residues. From germline, CDR1 is SGDLS and CDR2 YYNGEE. The CDR3 nucleotides read TGTGCCAGCAGCGTAGAACAGGCTAATGAAAAACTGTTTTTT. Translating gives CASSVEQANEKLFF.

The chain has TRBV7-9 and TRBJ2-2; tentative D call: TRBD2 (6 bases). V dropped 6 bases and J dropped 5 bases, with 13 bases sitting between them. This CDR3 contains 14 residues. CDR1 is SEHNR and CDR2 is FQNEAQ in the germline V gene (reference sequence). CDR3: CASRSGRGTGELFF. The CDR3 DNA is TGTGCCAGCAGATCAGGCCGGGGGACCGGGGAGCTGTTTTTT.

The genes are TRBV4-2 and TRBJ1-3; D gene ambiguous. This CDR3 spans 16 amino acids. Trimming took off 0 bases at V and 0 bases at J, with 9 bases between the two ends. Per germline, CDR1 LGHNA and CDR2 YNFKEQ. This CDR3 reads CASSQDRHSSGNTIYF. For the CDR3, the DNA is TGTGCCAGCAGCCAAGATCGTCACAGCTCTGGAAACACCATATATTTT.

This clone was observed once. The V and J genes are TRBV2 and TRBJ2-5; 14 bases map to TRBD2. The V gene's germline CDR1 is SNHLY and CDR2 FYNNEI. This CDR3 spans 19 amino acids. V lost 0 bases, J lost 4 bases, and 10 bases stayed unmatched. Here the CDR3 reads CASSEALQGLAGEGETQYF. The CDR3 bases are TGTGCCAGCAGTGAAGCGCTTCAGGGACTAGCGGGAGAGGGAGAGACCCAGTACTTC.

The chain joins TRBV5-1 to TRBJ1-1; D might be TRBD1 (5 bases). Trimming left V 3 bases short and J 1 base short, with 13 bases between. This CDR3 spans 15 amino acids. Germline CDR1 SGHRS, CDR2 YFSETQ. The CDR3 loop is CASSSRVGGNTEAFF. CDR3 DNA: TGCGCCAGCAGCTCCCGGGTCGGGGGGAACACTGAAGCTTTCTTT.

Turning to this clone: Other DNA sequences within the sample encode an identical CDR3. The chain joins TRBV5-1 to TRBJ1-5; D is ambiguous. The ends were cut back, 0 bases at V and 2 bases at J, with 6 bases in the middle. The germline V gene encodes CDR1 SGHRS and CDR2 YFSETQ. The CDR3 is 14 amino acids. The DNA for the CDR3 is TGCGCCAGCAGCTTGGTAGGAGGCAATCAGCCCCAGCATTTT. This translates into CASSLVGGNQPQHF.

The rearrangement links TRBV5-8 to TRBJ2-7; 9 bases fit TRBD1. Germline V gene data show CDR1 as SGHTS and CDR2 as YDEGEE. This CDR3 comprises 13 residues. Trimming at V came to 3 bases and at J to 3 bases, leaving 1 base not matched to a gene. The CDR3, as DNA: TGTGCCAGCAGCTGGGACAGGGACTACGAGCAGTACTTC. The encoded protein is CASSWDRDYEQYF.

This clone showed up just once. The rearrangement uses TRBV27 and TRBJ1-5; 9 bases are a match to TRBD1. The CDR3 extends over 18 amino acids. The junction had 13 bases not matched to a gene; V was cut back by 7 bases and J by 0 bases. The V gene's germline CDR1 is MNHEY and CDR2 SMNVEV (reference sequence). CDR3 in DNA: TGTGCCAGCAATCCTAGGGACAGGGATGCTTATAGCAATCAGCCCCAGCATTTT. This codes for CASNPRDRDAYSNQPQHF.

The chain is built from TRBV6-5 and TRBJ1-1; D is perhaps TRBD1 (5 bases). The CDR3 has 13 amino acids. Germline CDR1 is MNHEY and CDR2 is SVGAGI. V was pared by 4 bases and J by 5 bases, with 11 bases between. The CDR3 nucleotides are TGTGCCAGCAGTTCTTACGGGGGTACTGAAGCTTTCTTT. It is translated as CASSSYGGTEAFF.

The genes are TRBV30 and TRBJ2-3; 11 bases match TRBD2. This CDR3 is 15 amino acids long. V lost 0 bases, J lost 4 bases, and 3 bases stayed unmatched. CDR1 and CDR2 from the germline V gene are GTSNPN and SVGIG (reference sequence). As DNA, the CDR3 is TGTGCCTGGAGTGTATTAGCGGGGGGGGCAGATACGCAGTATTTT. Translated, it gives CAWSVLAGGADTQYF.